Listed below are T cell receptor beta chains from one sample, sequenced in a study of blood T cell repertoires in COVID-19. Assay used: immunoSEQ multiplex PCR; TCRdb lists only in-frame clones, some missing. The table lists 25,000 to 30,000 clones, roughly nine tenths of them singletons. The sequenced sample was peripheral blood. These receptors came from a man aged 70-80 years with active or convalescent COVID-19. Both conserved end residues are part of each CDR3. A D gene is named only where the DNA matches it firmly. A row's size may be missing; if present it is once, few, many or a size class.

d_call	v_call	clone_size	j_call	cdr3_aa	cdr3_nt
TRBD1	TRBV19	once	TRBJ1-1	CASSAGTGAMNTEAFF	TGTGCCAGTAGTGCCGGGACAGGGGCCATGAACACTGAAGCTTTCTTT
TRBD2	TRBV9	-	TRBJ2-1	CASSVAGGVYEQFF	TGTGCCAGCAGCGTAGCGGGAGGAGTCTATGAGCAGTTCTTC
-	TRBV5-4	once	TRBJ2-1	CASSLRGAGRGEQFF	TGTGCCAGCAGCTTGAGGGGCGCGGGGCGGGGTGAGCAGTTCTTC
-	TRBV7-2	once	TRBJ2-7	CASSLNPGSSYEQYF	TGTGCCAGCAGCTTAAACCCCGGGAGCTCCTACGAGCAGTACTTC
-	TRBV27	-	TRBJ1-6	CASSLTANSPLHF	TGTGCCAGCAGTTTGACAGCGAATTCACCCCTCCACTTT
-	TRBV2	-	TRBJ1-3	CASRRHGTGNTIYF	TGTGCCAGCAGGAGACACGGGACTGGAAACACCATATATTTT
TRBD2	TRBV5-1	-	TRBJ2-7	CASSLGLAGGPEQYF	TGCGCCAGCAGCTTGGGATTAGCGGGGGGGCCAGAGCAGTACTTC
TRBD2	TRBV6-2/TRBV6-3	once	TRBJ2-5	CASSLRLARETQYF	TGTGCCAGCAGTTTAAGACTAGCAAGGGAGACCCAGTACTTC
-	TRBV29-1	-	TRBJ1-5	CSVDVGSGQPQHF	TGCAGCGTTGACGTGGGAAGCGGTCAGCCCCAGCATTTT
TRBD1	TRBV18	-	TRBJ1-6	CASSSSSGQQNSPLHF	TGTGCCAGCTCATCTTCCTCGGGACAGCAAAATTCACCCCTCCACTTT
-	TRBV6-4	-	TRBJ2-2	CASSALRQSGELFF	TGTGCCAGCAGTGCCTTAAGACAGTCCGGGGAGCTGTTTTTT
-	TRBV27	-	TRBJ2-5	CASSPLSGETQYF	TGTGCCAGCAGTCCTCTGTCTGGCGAGACCCAGTACTTC